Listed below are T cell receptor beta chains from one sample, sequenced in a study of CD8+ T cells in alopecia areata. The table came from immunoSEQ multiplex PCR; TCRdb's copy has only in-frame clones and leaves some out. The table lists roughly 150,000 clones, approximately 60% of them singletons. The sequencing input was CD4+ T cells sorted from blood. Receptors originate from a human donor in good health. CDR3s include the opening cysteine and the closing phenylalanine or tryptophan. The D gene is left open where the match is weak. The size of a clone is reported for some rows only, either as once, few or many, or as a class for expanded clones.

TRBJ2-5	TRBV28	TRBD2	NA	TGTGCCAGCAGGCCGGCGGGAGGGCCATGGGAGACCCAGTACTTC	CASRPAGGPWETQYF
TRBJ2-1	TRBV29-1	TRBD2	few	TGCAGCGTTGCGGCTAGCGGGACCCACAATGAGCAGTTCTTC	CSVAASGTHNEQFF
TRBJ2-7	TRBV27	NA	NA	TGTGCCAGCAGTCAAGGGTACGAGCAGTACTTC	CASSQGYEQYF
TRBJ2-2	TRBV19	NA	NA	TGTGCCAATAGTATACTCACCGGGGAGCTGTTTTTT	CANSILTGELFF
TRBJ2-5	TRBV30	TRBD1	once	TGTGCCTGGGGGACAGGGGGCGAGACCCAGTACTTC	CAWGTGGETQYF
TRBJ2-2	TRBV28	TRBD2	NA	TGTGCCAGCAGTCAGGGACTAGCGGGCGTCGGGGAGCTGTTTTTT	CASSQGLAGVGELFF
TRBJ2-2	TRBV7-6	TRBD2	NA	TGTGCCACCAGCTCCGAACTAGCGGGAGTCACCGGGGAGCTGTTTTTT	CATSSELAGVTGELFF
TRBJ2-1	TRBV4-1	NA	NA	TGCGCCAGCAGCCAAGAAGTGGGGGGTTCGGGTAATGAGCAGTTCTTC	CASSQEVGGSGNEQFF
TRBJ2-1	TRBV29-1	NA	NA	TGCAGCGTTGACTATGTCAATGAGCAGTTCTTC	CSVDYVNEQFF
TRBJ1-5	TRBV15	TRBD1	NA	TGTGCCACCAGCAGGACGGGACAGGGTTATCAGCCCCAGCATTTT	CATSRTGQGYQPQHF
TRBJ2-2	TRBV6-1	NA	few	TGTGCCAGCGGGGTGAACACCGGGGAGCTGTTTTTT	CASGVNTGELFF
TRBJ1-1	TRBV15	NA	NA	TGTGCCACCAGCAGAGATCTTACGACGGCGGTGAACACTGAAGCTTTCTTT	CATSRDLTTAVNTEAFF
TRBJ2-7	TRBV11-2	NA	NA	TGTGCCAGCAGCTTAGATCCAGGGGTTGAGCAGTACTTC	CASSLDPGVEQYF
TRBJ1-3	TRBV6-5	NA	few	TGTGCCAGCAGTTACTCGGGCAGGTCCGGAAACACCATATATTTT	CASSYSGRSGNTIYF
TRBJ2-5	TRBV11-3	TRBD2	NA	TGTGCCAGCAGCCCTGGACTAGCGGGAGTAGAGACCCAGTACTTC	CASSPGLAGVETQYF
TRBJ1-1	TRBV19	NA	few	TGTGCCAGTACGGGAAGAAACACTGAAGCTTTCTTT	CASTGRNTEAFF
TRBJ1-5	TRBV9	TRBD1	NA	TGTGCCAGCAGCGGCGCTTCGACAGGGCCCGATCAGCCCCAGCATTTT	CASSGASTGPDQPQHF
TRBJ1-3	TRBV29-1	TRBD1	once	TGCAGCGTCCAAGGGGACAGGAAGGCTGGAAACACCATATATTTT	CSVQGDRKAGNTIYF
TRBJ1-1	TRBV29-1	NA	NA	TGCAGCGTTTCCCAGGGGCTGGGCACTGAAGCTTTCTTT	CSVSQGLGTEAFF
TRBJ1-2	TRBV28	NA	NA	TGTGCCAGCAGTTTAGTGCCCCTTAACTATGGCTACACCTTC	CASSLVPLNYGYTF
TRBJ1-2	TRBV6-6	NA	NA	TGTGCCAGCAGTACCAACTATGGCTACACCTTC	CASSTNYGYTF
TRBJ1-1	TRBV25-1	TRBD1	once	TGTGCCAGCAGTGGGGGACAGGGGTTGGGCACTGAAGCTTTCTTT	CASSGGQGLGTEAFF
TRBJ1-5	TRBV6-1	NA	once	TGTGCCAGCAGTGAACAGGGTAACAGCAATCAGCCCCAGCATTTT	CASSEQGNSNQPQHF
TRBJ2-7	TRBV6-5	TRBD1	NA	TGTGCCAGCAGGAACTCTGGACAGGGGACCTACGAGCAGTACTTC	CASRNSGQGTYEQYF
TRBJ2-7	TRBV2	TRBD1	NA	TGTGCCAGCAGAGAGAGGACAGGGGCCGACGAGCAGTACTTC	CASRERTGADEQYF
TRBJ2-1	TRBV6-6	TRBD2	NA	TGTGCCAGCAGTCGGGAAAGCGGGAGGTACAATGAGCAGTTCTTC	CASSRESGRYNEQFF
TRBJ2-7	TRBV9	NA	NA	TGTGCCAGCAGCGTAGGGAATGGCCCCTACGAGCAGTACTTC	CASSVGNGPYEQYF
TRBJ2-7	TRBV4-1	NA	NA	TGCGCCAGCAGCCAAGACGTGGGAGCGCACTCCTACGAGCAGTACTTC	CASSQDVGAHSYEQYF
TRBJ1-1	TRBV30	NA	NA	TGTGCCTGGAGTGTCCGACCGAACACTGAAGCTTTCTTT	CAWSVRPNTEAFF
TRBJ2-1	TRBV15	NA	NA	TGTGCCACCAGCAGGAGGGTTGGCCATGAGCAGTTCTTC	CATSRRVGHEQFF
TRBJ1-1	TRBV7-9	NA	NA	TGTGCCAGCAGCCCTCGACTCCTCCAAGGGACTGAAGCTTTCTTT	CASSPRLLQGTEAFF
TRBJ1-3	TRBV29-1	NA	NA	TGCAGCGTCTCCCTGGGATCTGGAAACACCATATATTTT	CSVSLGSGNTIYF
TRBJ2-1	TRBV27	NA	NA	TGTGCCAGCAGCCCCCTCCGGCCCTACAATGAGCAGTTCTTC	CASSPLRPYNEQFF
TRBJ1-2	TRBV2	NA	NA	TGTGCCAGCAGTGTGAGCAGGGCGTCTGGCTACACCTTC	CASSVSRASGYTF
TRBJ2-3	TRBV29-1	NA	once	TGCAGCGTTGATAACCGGGGATGGGGTACGCAGTATTTT	CSVDNRGWGTQYF
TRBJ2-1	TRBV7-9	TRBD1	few	TGTGCCAGCAGACTAAGCGTAGAGACAGGGAGATTATTCTTC	CASRLSVETGRLFF
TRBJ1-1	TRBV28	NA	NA	TGTGCCAGCAGCTCATCGAGGAGACTTAACACTGAAGCTTTCTTT	CASSSSRRLNTEAFF
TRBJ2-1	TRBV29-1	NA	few	TGCAGCACTTGGTGGGGAACCGGTGAGCAGTTCTTC	CSTWWGTGEQFF
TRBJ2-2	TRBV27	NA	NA	TGTGCCAGCAGTTTCGAAGACAACACCGGGGAGCTGTTTTTT	CASSFEDNTGELFF
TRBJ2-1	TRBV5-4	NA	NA	TGTGCCAGCAAAGGATGGGGGGGCACTTACAATGAGCAGTTCTTC	CASKGWGGTYNEQFF
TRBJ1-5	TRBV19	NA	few	TGTGCCAGTAGAATAGCGGACTCTCGGCCGAATCAGCCCCAGCATTTT	CASRIADSRPNQPQHF
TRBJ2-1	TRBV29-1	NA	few	TGCAGCGTTGGGGTCGGGGCTGCCACCTACAATGAGCAGTTCTTC	CSVGVGAATYNEQFF
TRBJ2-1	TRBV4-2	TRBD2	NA	TGTGCCAGCAGGGACGGGACTAGCGGAGCCGGGGGCAATGAGCAGTTCTTC	CASRDGTSGAGGNEQFF
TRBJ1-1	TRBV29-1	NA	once	TGCAGCGTAAGACCGGAAGAAGCTTTCTTT	CSVRPEEAFF
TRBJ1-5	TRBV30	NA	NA	TGTGCCTGGAGTGTTAGGAATAATCAGCCCCAGCATTTT	CAWSVRNNQPQHF
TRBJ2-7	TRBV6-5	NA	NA	TGTGCCAGCAGTCAAACAGGGTTCGGTGTGTACGAGCAGTACTTC	CASSQTGFGVYEQYF
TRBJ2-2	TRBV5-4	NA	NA	TGTGCCAGCAGCCCGTCCGGGGTCCTTAACGGGGAGCTGTTTTTT	CASSPSGVLNGELFF
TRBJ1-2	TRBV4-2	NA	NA	TGTGCCAGCAGCCCCTCAGGAAGCCCGGGGGTGAAAGGTGGCTACACCTTC	CASSPSGSPGVKGGYTF
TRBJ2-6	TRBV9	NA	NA	TGTGCCAGCAGCGCCGTCTCTGGGGCCAACGTCCTGACTTTC	CASSAVSGANVLTF
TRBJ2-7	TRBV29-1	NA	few	TGCAGCGTTGAAGACGGGGGGCGCAGCTCCTACGAGCAGTACTTC	CSVEDGGRSSYEQYF
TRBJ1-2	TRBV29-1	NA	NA	TGCAGCGCCCCCGGGGGCTTTCGAGGCTACACCTTC	CSAPGGFRGYTF
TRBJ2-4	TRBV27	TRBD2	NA	TGTGCCACCCAGACTAGCGGGGTAGCCAAAAACATTCAGTACTTC	CATQTSGVAKNIQYF
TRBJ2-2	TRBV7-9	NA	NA	TGTGCCAGCAGCTTATTATGGAGGGACGCCGGGGAGCTGTTTTTT	CASSLLWRDAGELFF
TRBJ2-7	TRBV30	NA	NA	TGTGCCTGGGAGCCCTCGGGGGTTCTCGAGCAGTACTTC	CAWEPSGVLEQYF
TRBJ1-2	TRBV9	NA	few	TGTGCCAGCAGCGTTGGACAGATCCTTAACTATGGCTACACCTTC	CASSVGQILNYGYTF
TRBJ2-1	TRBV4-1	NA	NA	TGCGCCAGCAGCCGTTTATACGGGGTCACGGGTAATGAGCAGTTCTTC	CASSRLYGVTGNEQFF
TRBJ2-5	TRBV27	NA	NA	TGTGCCAGCAGTTCCTCCCTCGGCTACCAAGAGACCCAGTACTTC	CASSSSLGYQETQYF
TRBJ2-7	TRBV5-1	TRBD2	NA	TGCGCCAGCAGCTACACACTAGCGGGAGTGAGGGAGCAGTACTTC	CASSYTLAGVREQYF
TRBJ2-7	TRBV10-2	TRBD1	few	TGCGCCAGCAGTGCCTACAGGGGGCAACCCTACGAGCAGTACTTC	CASSAYRGQPYEQYF